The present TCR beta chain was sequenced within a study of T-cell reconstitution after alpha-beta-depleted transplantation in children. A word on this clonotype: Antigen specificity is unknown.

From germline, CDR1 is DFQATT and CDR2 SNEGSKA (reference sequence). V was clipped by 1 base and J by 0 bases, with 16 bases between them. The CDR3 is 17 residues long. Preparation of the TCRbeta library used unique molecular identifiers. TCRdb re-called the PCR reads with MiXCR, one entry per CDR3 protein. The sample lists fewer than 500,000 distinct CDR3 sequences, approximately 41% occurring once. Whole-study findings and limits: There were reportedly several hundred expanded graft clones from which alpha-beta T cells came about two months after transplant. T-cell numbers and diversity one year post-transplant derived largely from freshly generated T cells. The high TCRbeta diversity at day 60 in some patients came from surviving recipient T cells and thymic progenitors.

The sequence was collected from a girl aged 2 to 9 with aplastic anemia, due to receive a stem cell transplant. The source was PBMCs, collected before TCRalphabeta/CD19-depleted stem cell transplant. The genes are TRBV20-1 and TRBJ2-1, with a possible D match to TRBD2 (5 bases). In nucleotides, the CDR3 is TGCAGTGCTAGAGGGAGGCAGGCTCTTAGCTCCTACAATGAGCAGTTCTTC. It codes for CSARGRQALSSYNEQFF.